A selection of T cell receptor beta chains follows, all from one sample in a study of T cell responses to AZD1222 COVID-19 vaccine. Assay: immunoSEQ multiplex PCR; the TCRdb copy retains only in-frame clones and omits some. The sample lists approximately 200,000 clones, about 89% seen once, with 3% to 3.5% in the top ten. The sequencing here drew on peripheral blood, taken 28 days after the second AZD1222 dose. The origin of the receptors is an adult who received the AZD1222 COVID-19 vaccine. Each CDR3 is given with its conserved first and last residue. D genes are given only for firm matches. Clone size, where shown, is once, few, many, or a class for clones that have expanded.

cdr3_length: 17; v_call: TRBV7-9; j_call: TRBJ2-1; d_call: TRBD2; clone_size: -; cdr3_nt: TGTGCCAGCAGCTTCCTCCGGGGCGGGACTAGCGGGAGGGAGCAGTTCTTC; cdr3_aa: CASSFLRGGTSGREQFF
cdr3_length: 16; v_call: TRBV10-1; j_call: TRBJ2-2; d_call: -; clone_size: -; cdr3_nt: TGCGCCAGCAGTGGCGACAGAAATTGGAACACCGGGGAGCTGTTTTTT; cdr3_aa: CASSGDRNWNTGELFF
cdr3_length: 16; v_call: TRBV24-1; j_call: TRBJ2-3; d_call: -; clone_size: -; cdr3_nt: TGTGCCACCAGTGATTCGAAGGGTTCAGTACGAGATACGCAGTATTTT; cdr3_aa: CATSDSKGSVRDTQYF
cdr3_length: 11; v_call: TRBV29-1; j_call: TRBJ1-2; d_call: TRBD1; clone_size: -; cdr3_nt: TGCAGCGTGGGGCCGGGACAGGGTTTTCCCTTC; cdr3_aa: CSVGPGQGFPF
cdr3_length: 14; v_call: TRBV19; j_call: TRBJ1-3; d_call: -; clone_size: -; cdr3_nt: TGTGCCAGTAGTGACGACAGACGTGGAAACACCATATATTTT; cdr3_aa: CASSDDRRGNTIYF
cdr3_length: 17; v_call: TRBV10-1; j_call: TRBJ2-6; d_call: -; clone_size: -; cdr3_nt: TGCGCCACCCTTGGGGCGAGCACGGTGCTGGGAGCCAACGTCCTGACTTTC; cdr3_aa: CATLGASTVLGANVLTF
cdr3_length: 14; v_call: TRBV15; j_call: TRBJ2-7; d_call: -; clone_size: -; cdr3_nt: TGTGCCACCAGCAGTTTTGTGGGGATTTACGAGCAGTACTTC; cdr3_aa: CATSSFVGIYEQYF
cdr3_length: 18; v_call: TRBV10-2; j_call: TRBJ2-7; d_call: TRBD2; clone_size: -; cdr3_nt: TGCGCCAGCAGTGATTGGGGATTAGCGGGAGGGCCCTCCTACGAGCAGTACTTC; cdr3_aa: CASSDWGLAGGPSYEQYF
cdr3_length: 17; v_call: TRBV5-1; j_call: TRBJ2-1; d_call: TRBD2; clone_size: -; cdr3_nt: TGCGCCAGCAGCTTGAGGGGTAGGACTAGCGGGATCTGGGAGCAGTTCTTC; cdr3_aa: CASSLRGRTSGIWEQFF
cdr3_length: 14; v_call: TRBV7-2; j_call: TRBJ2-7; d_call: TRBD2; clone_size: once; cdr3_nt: TGTGCCAGCAGCGCCTTAGCGGGGGCCTACGAGCAGTACTTC; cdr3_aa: CASSALAGAYEQYF
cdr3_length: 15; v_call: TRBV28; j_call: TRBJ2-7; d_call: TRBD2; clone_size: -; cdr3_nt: TGTGCCAGCACCCCCCGCGGGAGATCGCTATACGAGCAGTACTTC; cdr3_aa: CASTPRGRSLYEQYF
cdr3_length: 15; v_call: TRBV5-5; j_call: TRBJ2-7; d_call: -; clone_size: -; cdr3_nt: TGTGCCAGCAGCTTAAGGACAGAAGCCTCCTACGAGCAGTACTTC; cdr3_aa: CASSLRTEASYEQYF
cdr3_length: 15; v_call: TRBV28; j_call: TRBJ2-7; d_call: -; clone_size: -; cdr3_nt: TGTGCCAGCAGCAAAACTACAGGGAAGGCCTACGAGCAGTACTTC; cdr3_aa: CASSKTTGKAYEQYF
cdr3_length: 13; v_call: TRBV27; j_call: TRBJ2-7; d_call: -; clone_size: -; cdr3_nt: TGTGCCAGCGGTAGCGGAGGCTCCTACGAGCAGTACTTC; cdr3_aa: CASGSGGSYEQYF
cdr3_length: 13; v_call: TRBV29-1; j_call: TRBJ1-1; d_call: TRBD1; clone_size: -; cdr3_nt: TGCAGCGTACCGGGACAGAAGAACACTGAAGCTTTCTTT; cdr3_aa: CSVPGQKNTEAFF
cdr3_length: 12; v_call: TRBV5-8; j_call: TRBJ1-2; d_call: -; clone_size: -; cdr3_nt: TGTGCCAGCAGCCCCAGGGCCAGGAGCTACACCTTC; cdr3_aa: CASSPRARSYTF
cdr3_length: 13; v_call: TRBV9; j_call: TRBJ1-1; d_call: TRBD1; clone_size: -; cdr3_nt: TGTGCCAGCCGGGGACAGATGAACACTGAAGCTTTCTTT; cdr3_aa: CASRGQMNTEAFF
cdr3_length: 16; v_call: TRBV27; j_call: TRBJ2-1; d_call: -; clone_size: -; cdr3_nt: TGTGCCAGCAGTTTCGAGGCCACAAACAAGTACAATGAGCAGTTCTTC; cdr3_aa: CASSFEATNKYNEQFF
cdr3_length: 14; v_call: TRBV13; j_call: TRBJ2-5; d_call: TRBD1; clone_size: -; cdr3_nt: TGTGCCAGCAGCGCGAGACAGGGCCAGGAGACCCAGTACTTC; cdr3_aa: CASSARQGQETQYF
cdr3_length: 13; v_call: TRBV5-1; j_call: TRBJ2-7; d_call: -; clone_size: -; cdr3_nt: TGCGCCAGCAGCTTGATACAGGGCCACGAGCAGTACTTC; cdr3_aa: CASSLIQGHEQYF
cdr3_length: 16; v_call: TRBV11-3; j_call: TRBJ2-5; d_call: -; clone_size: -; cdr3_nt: TGTGCCAGCAGCTTTAAGTGGGAGGAGCCACACGAGACCCAGTACTTC; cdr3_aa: CASSFKWEEPHETQYF
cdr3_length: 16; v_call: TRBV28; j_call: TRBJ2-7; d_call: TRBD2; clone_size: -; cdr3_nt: TGTGCCAGCAGTCCAAGGTACGCACGGGGGGCCTACGAGCAGTACTTC; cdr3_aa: CASSPRYARGAYEQYF
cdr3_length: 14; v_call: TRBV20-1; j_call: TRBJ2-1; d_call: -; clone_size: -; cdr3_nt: TGCAGTGCTAGTAGGGACACTGCCATGGGTGAGCAGTTCTTC; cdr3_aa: CSASRDTAMGEQFF
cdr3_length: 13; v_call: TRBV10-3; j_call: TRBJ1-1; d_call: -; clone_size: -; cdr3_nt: TGTGCCATCAGTGAGTCAAGGAACACTGAAGCTTTCTTT; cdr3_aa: CAISESRNTEAFF
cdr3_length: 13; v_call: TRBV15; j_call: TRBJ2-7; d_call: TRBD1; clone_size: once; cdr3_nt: TGTGCCACCAGCAGAGAGTGGGACAGCGCCCCGATCTTC; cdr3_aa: CATSREWDSAPIF
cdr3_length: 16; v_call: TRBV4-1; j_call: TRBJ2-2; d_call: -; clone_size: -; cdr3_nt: TGCGCCAGCAGCCTCCCCAACGGAACCCTCACCGGGGAGCTGTTTTTT; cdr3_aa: CASSLPNGTLTGELFF
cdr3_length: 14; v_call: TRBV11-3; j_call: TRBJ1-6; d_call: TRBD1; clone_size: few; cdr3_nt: TGTGCCAGCAAGGACAGGGACATTAATTCACCCCTCCACTTT; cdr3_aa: CASKDRDINSPLHF
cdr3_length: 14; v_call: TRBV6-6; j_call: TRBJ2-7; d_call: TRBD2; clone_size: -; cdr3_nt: TGTGCCAGCTTCCGGGGCGGGAGCTCCTACGAGCAGTACTTC; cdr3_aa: CASFRGGSSYEQYF
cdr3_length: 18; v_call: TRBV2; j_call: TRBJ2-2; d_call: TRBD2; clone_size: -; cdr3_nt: TGTGCCAGCAGGGGATCCACTGGACTAGCGGTAAACACCGGGGAGCTGTTTTTT; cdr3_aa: CASRGSTGLAVNTGELFF
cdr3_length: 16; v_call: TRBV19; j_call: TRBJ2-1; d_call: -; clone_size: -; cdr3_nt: TGTGCCAGTAGTATGCGTGGGGGGAGCTCCTACAATGAGCAGTTCTTC; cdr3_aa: CASSMRGGSSYNEQFF
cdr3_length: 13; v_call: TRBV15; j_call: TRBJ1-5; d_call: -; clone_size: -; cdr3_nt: TGTGCCACCAGCAGAGATGTCGATCAGCCCCAGCATTTT; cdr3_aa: CATSRDVDQPQHF
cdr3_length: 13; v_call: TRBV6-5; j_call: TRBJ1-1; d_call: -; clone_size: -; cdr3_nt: TGTGCCAGCAGTACCCCTGGGAACACTGAAGCTTTCTTT; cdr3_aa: CASSTPGNTEAFF
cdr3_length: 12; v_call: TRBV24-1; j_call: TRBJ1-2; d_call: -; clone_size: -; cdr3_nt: TGTGCCACCAGAGGCTTTAACTATGGCTACACCTTC; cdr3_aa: CATRGFNYGYTF
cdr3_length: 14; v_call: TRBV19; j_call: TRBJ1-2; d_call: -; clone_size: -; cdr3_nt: TGTGCCAGTAGGATAGGGACCGGGAGCTATGGCTACACCTTC; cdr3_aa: CASRIGTGSYGYTF
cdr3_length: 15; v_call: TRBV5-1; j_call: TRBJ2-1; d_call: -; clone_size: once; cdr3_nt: TGCGCCAGCAGCTTGGAGTTTGCTAGCCACAATGAGCAGTTCTTC; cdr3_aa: CASSLEFASHNEQFF
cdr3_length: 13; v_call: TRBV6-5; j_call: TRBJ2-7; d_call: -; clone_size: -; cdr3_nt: TGTGCCAGCAGAACACCTGGGGCCTACGAGCAGTACTTC; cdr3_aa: CASRTPGAYEQYF
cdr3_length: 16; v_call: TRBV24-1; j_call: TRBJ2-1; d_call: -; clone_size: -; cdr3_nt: TGTGCCACCAGTGATTTAATAGGGAGTGCCTACAATGAGCAGTTCTTC; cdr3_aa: CATSDLIGSAYNEQFF
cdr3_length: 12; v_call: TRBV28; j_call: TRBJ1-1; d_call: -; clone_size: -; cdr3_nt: TGTGCCAGTAGGGGGATGAACACTGAAGCTTTCTTT; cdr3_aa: CASRGMNTEAFF
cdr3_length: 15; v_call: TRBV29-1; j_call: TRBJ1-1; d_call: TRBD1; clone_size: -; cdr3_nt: TGCAGCGGGGGATCGGGACAGGGGAGGAACACTGAAGCTTTCTTT; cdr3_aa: CSGGSGQGRNTEAFF
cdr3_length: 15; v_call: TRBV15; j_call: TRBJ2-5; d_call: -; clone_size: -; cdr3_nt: TGTGCCACCAGCAGAGTCGGGTACAGCCAAGAGACCCAGTACTTC; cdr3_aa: CATSRVGYSQETQYF
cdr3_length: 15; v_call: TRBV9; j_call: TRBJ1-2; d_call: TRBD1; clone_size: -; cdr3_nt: TGTGCCAGCAGCGTAGAGCGGGACAGAAGGGTAGGCTACACCTTC; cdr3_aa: CASSVERDRRVGYTF
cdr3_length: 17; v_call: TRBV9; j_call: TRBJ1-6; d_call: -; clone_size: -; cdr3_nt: TGTGCCAGCAGCGTAGGCTTCGATAACTCCTATAATTCACCCCTCCACTTT; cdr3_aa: CASSVGFDNSYNSPLHF
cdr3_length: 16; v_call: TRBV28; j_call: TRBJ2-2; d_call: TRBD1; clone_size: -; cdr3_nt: TGTGCCAGCAGTCCCGCCGGGACAGGGACGACCGGGGAGCTGTTTTTT; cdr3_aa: CASSPAGTGTTGELFF
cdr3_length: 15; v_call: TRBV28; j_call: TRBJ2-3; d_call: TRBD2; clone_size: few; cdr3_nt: TGTGCCAGCAGTGAAGGACTAGCGGAGATAGATACGCAGTATTTT; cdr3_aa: CASSEGLAEIDTQYF
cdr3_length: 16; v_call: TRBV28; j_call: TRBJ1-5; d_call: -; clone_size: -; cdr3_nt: TGTGCCAGCAGTTTCCTCGTTGCGGGTCCCAATCAGCCCCAGCATTTT; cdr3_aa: CASSFLVAGPNQPQHF
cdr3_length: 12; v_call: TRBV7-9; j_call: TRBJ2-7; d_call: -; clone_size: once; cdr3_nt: TGTGCCAGCAGCTCTCTACCCTACGAGCAGTACTTC; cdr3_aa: CASSSLPYEQYF
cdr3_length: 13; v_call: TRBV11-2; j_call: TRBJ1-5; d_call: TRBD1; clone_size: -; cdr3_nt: TGTGCCAGCAGCTTTCAGGGGGGTCAGCCCCAGCATTTT; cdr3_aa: CASSFQGGQPQHF
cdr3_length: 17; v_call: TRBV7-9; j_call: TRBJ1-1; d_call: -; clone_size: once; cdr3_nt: TGTGCCAGCAGCTCCCCGGCCGTAGGGCGACCGAACACTGAAGCTTTCTTT; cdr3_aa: CASSSPAVGRPNTEAFF
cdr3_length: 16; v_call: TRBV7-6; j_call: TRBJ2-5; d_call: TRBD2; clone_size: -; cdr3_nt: TGTGCCAGCAGCCTTAGACTAGCGGGAGTAGGGGAGACCCAGTACTTC; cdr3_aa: CASSLRLAGVGETQYF
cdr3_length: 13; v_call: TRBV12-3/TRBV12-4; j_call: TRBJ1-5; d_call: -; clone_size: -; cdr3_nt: TGTGCCAGCAGTCAGGAGCTGAATCAGCCCCAGCATTTT; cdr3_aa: CASSQELNQPQHF
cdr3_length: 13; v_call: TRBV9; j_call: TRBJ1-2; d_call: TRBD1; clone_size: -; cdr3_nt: TGTGCCAGCAGCCCGACAGGGGACTATGGCTACACCTTC; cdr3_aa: CASSPTGDYGYTF
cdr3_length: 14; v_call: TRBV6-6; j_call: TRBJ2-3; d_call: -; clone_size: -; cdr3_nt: TGTGCCAGCAGAAAAGGAGGGGGCACAGATACGCAGTATTTT; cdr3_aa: CASRKGGGTDTQYF
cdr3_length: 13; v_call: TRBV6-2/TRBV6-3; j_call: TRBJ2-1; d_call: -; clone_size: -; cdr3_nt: TGTGCCAGCAGTTTCACTGAGGGTATTGAGCAGTTCTTC; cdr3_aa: CASSFTEGIEQFF
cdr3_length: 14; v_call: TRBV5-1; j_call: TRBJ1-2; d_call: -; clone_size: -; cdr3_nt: TGCGCCAGCAGCTTGGTAGGCAGGCGAAATGGCTACACCTTC; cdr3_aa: CASSLVGRRNGYTF
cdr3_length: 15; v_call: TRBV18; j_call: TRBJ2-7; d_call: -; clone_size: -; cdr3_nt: TGTGCCAGCTCACCTCAAGGCCCCTGGGGCTACGAGCAGTACTTC; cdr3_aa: CASSPQGPWGYEQYF
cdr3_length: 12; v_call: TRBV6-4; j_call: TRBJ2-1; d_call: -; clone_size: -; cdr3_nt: TGTGCCAGCAGGGGACCAGGGGCTGAGCAGTTCTTC; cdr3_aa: CASRGPGAEQFF
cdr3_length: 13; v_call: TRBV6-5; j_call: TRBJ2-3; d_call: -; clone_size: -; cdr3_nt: TGTGCCAGCAGGCCCTTCCCGAAGGATACGCAGTATTTT; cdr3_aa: CASRPFPKDTQYF
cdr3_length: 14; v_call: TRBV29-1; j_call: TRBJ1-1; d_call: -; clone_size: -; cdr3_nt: TGCAGCGCCAGACCAGGCGGTGTGGACACTGAAGCTTTCTTT; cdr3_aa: CSARPGGVDTEAFF